The 29 T cell receptor beta chains listed next were all sequenced from one sample in a study of blood T cell repertoires in COVID-19. Data came from immunoSEQ multiplex PCR; TCRdb stores just in-frame clones and leaves some out. Among 450,000 to 500,000 clones, 70% to 90% were seen once, and the ten largest hold roughly 3.2%. The specimen sequenced was peripheral blood. The receptor set was obtained from a human donor in a cohort sampled during active COVID-19.

V is TRBV7-2 and J is TRBJ1-1; possible D gene TRBD1, 5 bases. The V and J ends lost 1 base and 3 bases respectively, with 12 bases between them. This CDR3 is 15 amino acids long. The germline gives CDR1 SGHTA, CDR2 FQGNSA. CDR3 region: CASSLGRGEYTEAFF. For the CDR3, the DNA is TGTGCCAGCAGCTTAGGACGGGGGGAGTACACTGAAGCTTTCTTT.

This clone was detected once. V is TRBV6-5 and J is TRBJ1-5, with D possibly being TRBD1 (6 bases). The CDR3 totals 15 residues. Trimming pared 6 bases from V and 1 base from J, leaving 13 bases between. From germline, CDR1 is MNHEY and CDR2 SVGAGI. The CDR3, as DNA: TGTGCCAGCAGCCGTACAGGGACCAGCAATCAGCCCCAGCATTTT. Translation gives CASSRTGTSNQPQHF.

This clone was counted a few times. The chain has TRBV29-1 and TRBJ1-2; 8 bases align to TRBD1. V trimming: 8 bases; J trimming: 8 bases; junction bases outside the gene matches: 10. The CDR3 has 12 amino acids. Germline CDR1 SQVTM, CDR2 ANQGSEA. The CDR3 spells CSTGTGETGYTF. CDR3 nucleotides: TGCAGCACGGGGACAGGTGAAACGGGCTACACCTTC.

V usage is TRBV10-3 and J usage is TRBJ2-2; D gene uncertain. Germline values: CDR1 ENHRY, CDR2 SYGVKD. V lost 3 bases to trimming and J lost 3 bases, with 14 bases between them. The CDR3 length is 16 residues. The CDR3 bases are TGTGCCATCAGTGAAATGGCAGGCTATGACACCGGGGAGCTGTTTTTT. This translates into CAISEMAGYDTGELFF.

V and J are TRBV5-1 and TRBJ2-1; 8 bases match TRBD2. The J segment lost 0 bases and the V segment lost 4 bases, leaving 9 bases of the junction unmatched. The CDR3 extends over 17 amino acids. Germline CDR1 SGHRS, CDR2 YFSETQ. The CDR3 spells CASSPLLAASSYNEQFF. Written as DNA, the CDR3 is TGCGCCAGCAGCCCGTTACTAGCGGCGAGCTCCTACAATGAGCAGTTCTTC.

The chain uses TRBV3-1 (or the pseudogene TRBV3-2) and TRBJ2-1, with D uncertain. The ends were cut back, 0 bases at V and 5 bases at J, with 14 bases in the middle. This CDR3 is 16 amino acids long. Per germline, CDR1 LGHDT and CDR2 YNNKEL (reference sequence). The CDR3 loop reads CASSQDRRSRNNEQFF. The CDR3 nucleotides read TGTGCCAGCAGCCAAGATCGCAGGTCCCGGAACAATGAGCAGTTCTTC.

The V gene is TRBV5-6, the J gene TRBJ1-1; 10 bases map to TRBD1. Germline loops: CDR1 SGHDT, CDR2 YYEEEE. J lost 6 bases, V lost 4 bases, and 9 bases had no gene match. This CDR3 is 15 amino acids long. The CDR3, as DNA: TGTGCCAGCAGCCGACAGGGGGCTCGCGTTGCTGAAGCTTTCTTT. Amino acid sequence: CASSRQGARVAEAFF.

The rearrangement links TRBV7-8 to TRBJ1-1, with D perhaps matching TRBD1 (5 bases). Germline lookup yields CDR1 SGHVS and CDR2 FQNEAQ. The V end lost 1 base, the J end lost 6 bases, and 15 bases lay between the germline ends. CDR3 length: 15 residues. The CDR3 sequence is CASSLGFSTVAEAFF. As DNA, the CDR3 is TGTGCCAGCAGCTTAGGCTTTTCGACAGTAGCTGAAGCTTTCTTT.

The gene calls are TRBV23-1 and TRBJ2-7; TRBD2 might be the D (6 bases). TRBV23-1 is annotated as an ORF whose role is uncertain. CDR3 length equals 16 residues. Trimming removed 0 bases at V and 2 bases at J, with 14 bases between. Here the CDR3 DNA reads TGCGCCAGCAGTCAATCGACCGCGGGGTATACCTACGAGCAGTACTTC. This sequence encodes CASSQSTAGYTYEQYF.

CDR3 sequence: CAWSVLRDNSGNTIYF. The CDR3 DNA follows: TGTGCCTGGAGTGTGTTACGGGATAACTCTGGAAACACCATATATTTT. The chain employs TRBV30 and TRBJ1-3; D gene uncertain. CDR1 is GTSNPN and CDR2 is SVGIG in the germline V gene (reference sequence). Trimming cost V 0 bases and J 0 bases, with 12 bases left between them. This CDR3 has 16 residues. The variable domain in full, with the rest retrieved from reference TRBV30 and TRBJ1-3, is SQTIHQWPATLVQPVGSPLSLECTVEGTSNPNLYWYRQAAGRGLQLLFYSVGIGQISSEVPQNLSASRPQDRQFILSSKKLLLSDSGFYLCAWSVLRDNSGNTIYFGEGSWLTVV.

This chain uses TRBV2 with TRBJ1-1; D is undetermined. The CDR3 consists of 11 residues. CDR1 is SNHLY, CDR2 FYNNEI, per germline. Trimming shortened V by 8 bases and J by 5 bases, and 9 bases separated the two germline ends. DNA of the CDR3: TGTGCCAGCGGTGGCGGGACTGAAGCTTTCTTT. Translated, it gives CASGGGTEAFF.

Regarding this clone: One end of the junction fails to match germline, which may point to a read error. The rearrangement links TRBV3-1 (or the pseudogene TRBV3-2) to TRBJ1-2; no firm D call. This CDR3 comprises 12 residues. Germline V gene lookup returns CDR1 LGHDT and CDR2 YNNKEL (reference sequence). The CDR3 sequence is CASSQDGQVQSF. In DNA, the CDR3 is TGTGCCAGCAGCCAAGATGGCCAGGTACAATCATTC.

The chain carries TRBV27 and TRBJ1-3, with D tentatively TRBD1 (6 bases). V was pared by 7 bases and J by 6 bases, with 16 bases between. This CDR3 is 14 amino acids long. Germline CDR1 and CDR2: MNHEY and SMNVEV (reference sequence). The CDR3 reads CASKIQGEVNTIYF. DNA for the CDR3: TGTGCCAGCAAGATACAGGGTGAAGTAAACACCATATATTTT.

This clone was detected only once. The genes are TRBV24-1 and TRBJ1-5; 8 nucleotides align to TRBD1. Per germline, CDR1 KGHDR and CDR2 SFDVKD. This CDR3 spans 14 amino acids. Trimming at V came to 6 bases and at J to 5 bases, leaving 5 bases not matched to a gene. DNA of the CDR3: TGTGCCACCAGTACCGGACAGGGATATCAGCCCCAGCATTTT. This gives the protein CATSTGQGYQPQHF.

The V gene is TRBV6-2 or TRBV6-3, the J gene TRBJ2-3, with 7 bases identical to TRBD2. Germline V gene data show CDR1 as MNHEY and CDR2 as SVGEGT. This CDR3 is built from 16 residues. The ends lost 4 bases at V and 5 bases at J; junction bases unmatched: 12. DNA of the CDR3: TGTGCCAGCAGTTTCCTCGGAGCGGGACGAGGAGATACGCAGTATTTT. It specifies CASSFLGAGRGDTQYF.

V gene TRBV5-6 combines with J gene TRBJ2-5, with TRBD2 matching over 12 bases. The CDR3 runs 14 residues. The V gene end was trimmed by 3 bases and the J gene end by 5 bases; junction bases not matched to a gene: 2. CDR1 is SGHDT and CDR2 is YYEEEE in the germline V gene. The CDR3 sequence is CASSSTSGSETQYF. In DNA form, the CDR3 reads TGTGCCAGCAGCTCGACTAGCGGGAGTGAGACCCAGTACTTC.

The V call is TRBV30, the J call TRBJ1-6; 9 bases agree with TRBD1. V lost 7 bases to trimming and J lost 1 base; unmatched junction nucleotides: 5. Germline lookup yields CDR1 GTSNPN and CDR2 SVGIG (reference sequence). The CDR3 sequence is 15 residues long. As DNA, the CDR3 is TGTGCCTACGTTGGACAGGGGTCCTATAATTCACCCCTCCACTTT. It is translated as CAYVGQGSYNSPLHF.

This clone was seen only a few times. The chain recombines TRBV28 with TRBJ2-2; 7 bases map to TRBD2. Unmatched junction bases numbered 11, after V lost 2 bases and J lost 8 bases. The length of the CDR3 is 16 residues. Germline CDR1 is MDHEN and CDR2 is SYDVKM. The CDR3 loop reads CASSLPGRVLAGELFF. In DNA form, the CDR3 reads TGTGCCAGCAGTTTACCGGGACGGGTACTAGCGGGGGAGCTGTTTTTT.

This rearrangement joins TRBV21-1 to TRBJ2-3; whether TRBD2, the table's D call, matches the DNA was not checked. TRBV21-1 is assigned pseudogene status. The CDR3 length is 18 residues. The CDR3 region has the DNA TGTGCCAGCAGCAAAGAGGCGGGAGGGATATCCAGCACAGATACGCAGTATTTT. Protein sequence: CASSKEAGGISSTDTQYF.

This clone has more than one count but fewer than ten. The chain is built from TRBV7-3 and TRBJ2-1; D may be TRBD1 (5 bases). CDR3 size: 14 residues. Germline lookup yields CDR1 SGHTA and CDR2 FQGTGA. Trimming left V 5 bases short and J 5 bases short, with 13 bases between. CDR3 in amino acids: CASSTLDRNNEQFF. In DNA, the CDR3 is TGTGCCAGCAGCACCTTAGACAGAAACAATGAGCAGTTCTTC.

V usage is TRBV5-5 and J usage is TRBJ2-7; D is possibly TRBD1 (6 bases). This CDR3 is built from 16 residues. V lost 0 bases to trimming and J lost 0 bases, with 13 bases between them. Germline V gene data show CDR1 as SGHKS and CDR2 as YYEKEE (reference sequence). The CDR3 bases are TGTGCCAGCAGCTTGGTTCCAGGGGTCAACTCCTACGAGCAGTACTTC. This translates into CASSLVPGVNSYEQYF.

A few counts support this clone. J is TRBJ2-2 and V is TRBV5-1; a possible D gene is TRBD1 (6 bases). V gave up 0 bases and J gave up 3 bases, with 6 bases separating them. Germline V gene sequence: CDR1 SGHRS, CDR2 YFSETQ. The CDR3 sequence is 14 residues long. For the CDR3, the DNA is TGCGCCAGCAGCTTGGAGGGGGACACCGGGGAGCTGTTTTTT. It yields the protein CASSLEGDTGELFF.

This clone has only a few counts. The chain recombines TRBV6-2 or TRBV6-3 with TRBJ2-1; a possible D gene is TRBD2 (6 bases). With 2 bases removed from V and 3 bases from J, the gap between germline ends came to 11 bases. The CDR3 covers 15 residues. Per germline, CDR1 MNHEY and CDR2 SVGEGT. This chain's CDR3 is CASSYGAGYYNEQFF. DNA of the CDR3: TGTGCCAGCAGTTACGGGGCGGGATACTACAATGAGCAGTTCTTC.

V is TRBV28 and J is TRBJ2-7; 12 positions match TRBD1. The CDR3 loop spans 14 amino acids. Trimming removed 9 bases from V and 5 bases from J; junction bases left unmatched: 8. Germline V gene lookup returns CDR1 MDHEN and CDR2 SYDVKM. The CDR3 DNA is TGTGCCAGTACCCGGGACAGGGGGCCGAACGAGCAGTACTTC. This sequence encodes CASTRDRGPNEQYF.

In DNA, the CDR3 is TGTGCCAGCAGCCGGACTAGCGCCCGGGTCTCTTACAATGAGCAGTTCTTC. Its protein is CASSRTSARVSYNEQFF. The chain employs TRBV27 and TRBJ2-1; 9 bases are a match to TRBD2. V gave up 6 bases and J gave up 4 bases; unmatched junction bases: 13. Per the germline V gene, CDR1 is MNHEY and CDR2 is SMNVEV (reference sequence). This CDR3 is built from 17 residues.

The chain employs TRBV7-8 and TRBJ2-7; 12 positions agree with TRBD2. The CDR3 consists of 15 residues. Unmatched junction bases numbered 8, after V lost 4 bases and J lost 7 bases. CDR1 and CDR2 (germline): SGHVS, FQNEAQ. The CDR3: CASSSRWTSGIEQYF. As DNA, the CDR3 is TGTGCCAGCAGCTCGCGATGGACTAGCGGGATAGAGCAGTACTTC.

This sequence joins TRBV14 and TRBJ2-1; maybe TRBD2 (6 bases). The CDR3 contains 16 residues. Germline V gives CDR1 SGHDN, CDR2 FVKESK. Trimming took 4 bases from V and 4 from J, leaving 17 bases between them. The CDR3 DNA follows: TGTGCCAGCAGCCCATTACGGGAGATATTATACAATGAGCAGTTCTTC. As protein: CASSPLREILYNEQFF. Full variable domain (remainder filled in from reference TRBV14 and TRBJ2-1): EAGVTQFPSHSVIEKGQTVTLRCDPISGHDNLYWYRRVMGKEIKFLLHFVKESKQDESGMPNNRFLAERTGGTYSTLKVQPAELEDSGVYFCASSPLREILYNEQFFGPGTRLTVL.

This chain uses TRBV5-6 with TRBJ2-3; the D gene is possibly TRBD2 (5 bases). This CDR3 is 15 amino acids long. V dropped 1 base and J dropped 1 base, with 10 bases sitting between them. The germline CDR1 and CDR2 sequences are SGHDT and YYEEEE. The CDR3, as DNA: TGTGCCAGCAGCTTGCCCGGGGTTGGCACAGATACGCAGTATTTT. Encoded protein: CASSLPGVGTDTQYF. The variable domain in full, completed from reference TRBV5-6 and TRBJ2-3, reads DAGVTQSPTHLIKTRGQQVTLRCSPKSGHDTVSWYQQALGQGPQFIFQYYEEEERQRGNFPDRFSGHQFPNYSSELNVNALLLGDSALYLCASSLPGVGTDTQYFGPGTRLTVL.

This clone showed up just a few times. This CDR3 reads CASSQGQGGQPQHF. For the CDR3, the DNA is TGTGCCAGCAGCCAAGGTCAGGGCGGTCAGCCCCAGCATTTT. This chain connects TRBV4-2 to TRBJ1-5; D may be TRBD1 (5 bases). Germline CDR1 is LGHNA and CDR2 is YNFKEQ. CDR3 size: 14 residues. V was pared by 1 base and J by 6 bases, with 10 bases between.